Listed here are 31 T cell receptor beta chains from one sample, sequenced in a study of T cells after yellow fever vaccination. TCRdb called the 5' RACE reads again in MiXCR, with one record for every CDR3 protein. Here the sample spans 200,000 to 300,000 distinct CDR3 sequences, 6.9% being singletons. The material sequenced was CD4+ T cells sorted from PBMCs, taken 15 days after the yellow fever booster vaccination. These receptors all come from a man aged 30 to 39 who received the YFV17D yellow fever vaccine.

The gene calls are TRBV11-2 and TRBJ2-1, with no clear D. The CDR3 consists of 16 residues. CDR1 and CDR2 from the germline V gene are SGHAT and FQNNGV. V was cut by 6 bases and J by 0 bases, with 15 bases left in between. This CDR3 is CASSWTDARSYNEQFF. The DNA of the CDR3 is TGTGCCAGCAGTTGGACGGACGCCCGCTCCTACAATGAGCAGTTCTTC.

The rearrangement uses TRBV7-9 and TRBJ2-6; unclear D gene. Germline-derived CDR1 and CDR2 are SEHNR and FQNEAQ (reference sequence). The CDR3 length is 15 residues. V was cut by 9 bases and J by 4 bases, with 16 bases left in between. For the CDR3, the DNA is TGTGCCAGTTGCCTAGGTAGGACCGGGGCCAACGTCCTGACTTTC. Protein sequence: CASCLGRTGANVLTF.

This clonotype was observed a few times. The chain employs TRBV7-2 and TRBJ1-3, with 8 bases matching TRBD1. V lost 5 bases, J lost 0 bases, and 6 bases stayed unmatched. CDR3 length equals 16 residues. The germline V gene encodes CDR1 SGHTA and CDR2 FQGNSA. As DNA, the CDR3 is TGTGCCAGCAGCCCAGGACAGGGATTCTCTGGAAACACCATATATTTT. Its protein is CASSPGQGFSGNTIYF.

This clonotype was seen at least ten times. The rearrangement links TRBV28 to TRBJ2-3; 10 nucleotides match TRBD2. CDR3 length: 18 residues. Germline assignment: CDR1 MDHEN and CDR2 SYDVKM. V lost 6 bases to trimming and J lost 6 bases; unmatched junction nucleotides: 18. In DNA, the CDR3 is TGTGCCAGCAGCACCCTCACGGAGAGAAGCGGGAGGGGGGATACGCAGTATTTT. Its protein product is CASSTLTERSGRGDTQYF.

This clonotype was observed a handful of times. The chain is built from TRBV5-1 and TRBJ2-1; 8 bases match TRBD2. CDR1 and CDR2 from the germline V gene are SGHRS and YFSETQ. V was pared by 1 base and J by 8 bases, with 5 bases of the junction left unmatched. This CDR3 has 14 amino acids. The CDR3 loop reads CASSLREGQDEQFF. The CDR3 region has the DNA TGCGCCAGCAGCTTGCGGGAGGGCCAGGATGAGCAGTTCTTC.

This clonotype showed up just a few times. The chain is built from TRBV3-1 and TRBJ1-3, with D unresolved. The CDR3 loop spans 17 amino acids. Germline V gene sequence: CDR1 LGHDT, CDR2 YNNKEL (reference sequence). The V end lost 1 base, the J end lost 1 base, and 14 bases lay between the germline ends. The CDR3 loop reads CASSQAETRNSGNTIYF. In DNA, the CDR3 is TGTGCCAGCAGCCAAGCCGAGACACGGAATTCTGGAAACACCATATATTTT.

This clonotype turned up a few times. V and J are TRBV18 and TRBJ2-5, with D unresolved. The CDR3 contains 13 residues. V was shortened by 4 bases and J by 2 bases, with 8 bases between the two germline ends. The germline gives CDR1 KGHSH, CDR2 LQKENI. In DNA form, the CDR3 reads TGTGCCAGCTCACGAGCGATACAAGAGACCCAGTACTTC. Protein: CASSRAIQETQYF. Based on the CDR3 plus reference TRBV18 and TRBJ2-5, the full variable domain is NAGVMQNPRHLVRRRGQEARLRCSPMKGHSHVYWYRQLPEEGLKFMVYLQKENIIDESGMPKERFSAEFPKEGPSILRIQQVVRGDSAAYFCASSRAIQETQYFGPGTRLLVL.

Many counts were recorded for this clonotype. The chain uses TRBV18 and TRBJ2-5; D is unresolved. The V and J ends lost 2 bases and 2 bases respectively, with 9 bases between them. Germline V CDR1 and CDR2: KGHSH, LQKENI. The CDR3 extends over 14 amino acids. CDR3 region: CASSPNRNQETQYF. CDR3 DNA sequence: TGTGCCAGCTCACCAAACAGAAATCAAGAGACCCAGTACTTC.

With respect to this clonotype: The CDR3 does not close with the conserved phenylalanine or tryptophan, likely indicating a read error. The DNA is left out, because the CDR3 cannot be placed on it with certainty; the CDR3 is given as TCRdb lists it. The chain uses TRBV29-1 and TRBJ2-1; the table's D call of TRBD2 was not tested on the DNA. The CDR3 spans 11 residues, counting both ends. Germline-derived CDR1 and CDR2 are SQVTM and ANQGSEA. CDR3 residues: CSAQGPQLTLI.

This clonotype was detected only a few times. The chain links TRBV23-1 to TRBJ2-7, with 13 bases aligning to TRBD2. TRBV23-1 is flagged as an ORF with uncertain function. J lost 7 bases, V lost 4 bases, and 22 bases had no gene match. The CDR3 sequence is 20 residues long. CDR3 nucleotides: TGCGCCAGCAGTCCTCCCCGGGCCATAAGACTAGCGGGAGGAACTGAGGAGCAGTACTTC. This gives the protein CASSPPRAIRLAGGTEEQYF.

The genes are TRBV6-1 and TRBJ2-2; possible D gene TRBD1, 5 bases. The V gene lost 6 bases and the J gene lost 5 bases, with 13 bases spanning the gap. The germline CDR1 and CDR2 sequences are MNHNS and SASEGT. The CDR3 consists of 14 residues. For the CDR3, the DNA is TGTGCCAGCAGCCCTCAGGGTTGGACCGGGGAGCTGTTTTTT. Amino acid sequence: CASSPQGWTGELFF.

This clonotype showed up just a few times. The rearrangement links TRBV20-1 to TRBJ2-5, with D unresolved. The germline V gene encodes CDR1 DFQATT and CDR2 SNEGSKA (reference sequence). The V end was cut by 0 bases, the J end by 3 bases, with 14 bases between. The CDR3 has 15 amino acids. The CDR3 here is CSARDSTGRKETQYF. The CDR3 DNA follows: TGCAGTGCTAGAGATTCCACGGGTCGTAAAGAGACCCAGTACTTC.

The chain couples TRBV5-4 to TRBJ2-2, with 9 positions matching TRBD1. With 3 bases clipped from V and 2 bases from J, the junction kept 5 bases outside the gene matches. The V gene's germline CDR1 is SGHNT and CDR2 YYREEE (reference sequence). The CDR3 extends over 16 amino acids. The CDR3 nucleotides are TGTGCCAGCAGCTCCGGGACAGGGCTTAACACCGGGGAGCTGTTTTTT. Its protein is CASSSGTGLNTGELFF.

This clonotype was seen many times. V gene TRBV10-3 combines with J gene TRBJ2-3, with 11 bases fitting TRBD1. The CDR3 runs to 15 residues. Germline CDR1 is ENHRY and CDR2 is SYGVKD. With 11 bases clipped from V and 4 bases from J, the junction kept 11 bases outside the gene matches. CDR3 residues: CASPQRGQGADTQYF. CDR3 in DNA: TGTGCCTCACCACAGAGGGGACAGGGGGCAGATACGCAGTATTTT.

This clonotype appeared a few times. The rearrangement joins TRBV15 to TRBJ1-4; TRBD1 is a possible D gene (6 bases). V was clipped by 0 bases and J by 12 bases, with 17 bases between them. The CDR3 extends over 15 amino acids. The germline V gene has CDR1 LNHNV and CDR2 YYDKDF (reference sequence). This chain's CDR3 is CATSRDYEGGSELFF. As DNA, the CDR3 is TGTGCCACCAGCAGAGATTACGAGGGGGGATCGGAACTGTTTTTT.

This clonotype was seen repeatedly, ten times or more. The CDR3: CASSEAARLVREQFF. CDR3 sequence (DNA): TGTGCCAGCAGTGAAGCGGCAAGACTAGTTCGGGAGCAGTTCTTC. The V and J genes are TRBV25-1 and TRBJ2-1; maybe TRBD2 (6 bases). Germline CDR1 is MGHDK and CDR2 is SYGVNS. V dropped 2 bases and J dropped 10 bases, with 18 bases sitting between them. This CDR3 comprises 15 residues. The complete variable domain, with remaining parts taken from reference TRBV25-1 and TRBJ2-1, reads EADIYQTPRYLVIGTGKKITLECSQTMGHDKMYWYQQDPGMELHLIHYSYGVNSTEKGDLSSESTVSRIRTEHFPLTLESARPSHTSQYLCASSEAARLVREQFFGPGTRLTVL.

Only a few counts were recorded for this clonotype. The chain couples TRBV28 to TRBJ1-1, with a weak D call TRBD1 (6 bases). Germline CDR1 is MDHEN and CDR2 is SYDVKM. CDR3 length: 13 residues. Trimming took 8 bases from V and 4 from J, leaving 14 bases between them. The DNA of the CDR3 is TGTGCCAGCGTCCAGGGGTGGGTCACTGAAGCTTTCTTT. Its protein product is CASVQGWVTEAFF.

V gene TRBV5-1 combines with J gene TRBJ2-2; TRBD1 aligns across 7 bases. This CDR3 contains 17 residues. Trimming removed 1 base from V and 1 base from J; junction bases left unmatched: 7. CDR1 SGHRS and CDR2 YFSETQ come from the germline V gene. The chain's CDR3 is CASSLNAGTVNTGELFF. The CDR3 bases are TGCGCCAGCAGCTTGAATGCCGGGACAGTGAACACCGGGGAGCTGTTTTTT.

The chain carries TRBV15 and TRBJ1-1; D is undetermined. CDR1 and CDR2 from the germline V gene are LNHNV and YYDKDF (reference sequence). This CDR3 has 12 amino acids. Trimming pared 1 base from V and 7 bases from J, leaving 7 bases between. CDR3 sequence reads: CATSRVSSEAFF. The CDR3 DNA reads as TGTGCCACCAGCAGAGTATCCAGTGAAGCTTTCTTT.

This chain connects TRBV5-1 to TRBJ2-1, with D tentatively TRBD1 or TRBD2 (6 bases each). V dropped 5 bases and J dropped 5 bases, with 20 bases sitting between them. The CDR3 contains 16 residues. Germline loops: CDR1 SGHRS, CDR2 YFSETQ. CDR3 nucleotides: TGCGCCAGCAGAGGTATGGGGGCGGGACAAAACAATGAGCAGTTCTTC. As protein: CASRGMGAGQNNEQFF.

The CDR3 region is CASSFGTGYNQPQHF. The CDR3 DNA reads TGTGCCAGCAGCTTTGGGACAGGATACAATCAGCCCCAGCATTTT. This chain joins TRBV7-2 and TRBJ1-5; 8 bases map to TRBD1. Looked up from germline, CDR1 is SGHTA and CDR2 is FQGNSA. V shed 3 bases, J shed 3 bases, and the junction held 4 bases outside the gene matches. The CDR3 is made up of 15 amino acids.

This clonotype was seen more than once but under ten times. This sequence joins TRBV11-2 and TRBJ1-2; D unresolved. V was trimmed by 3 bases and J by 6 bases, leaving 17 bases between them. Per the germline V gene, CDR1 is SGHAT and CDR2 is FQNNGV. This CDR3 is built from 15 residues. CDR3: CASSFWGGGLDGYTF. The DNA for the CDR3 is TGTGCCAGCAGCTTTTGGGGTGGAGGGCTAGATGGCTACACCTTC. Using reference TRBV11-2 and TRBJ1-2 for the parts outside the CDR3, the full variable domain is EAGVAQSPRYKIIEKRQSVAFWCNPISGHATLYWYQQILGQGPKLLIQFQNNGVVDDSQLPKDRFSAERLKGVDSTLKIQPAKLEDSAVYLCASSFWGGGLDGYTFGSGTRLTVV.

This clonotype occurred many times. The gene calls are TRBV7-9 and TRBJ1-5; D is possibly TRBD1 (6 bases). Germline loops: CDR1 SEHNR, CDR2 FQNEAQ (reference sequence). Trimming took off 4 bases at V and 2 bases at J, with 9 bases between the two ends. This CDR3 comprises 14 residues. The CDR3 reads CASSSEGGNQPQHF. The DNA for the CDR3 is TGTGCCAGCAGCTCCGAGGGGGGCAATCAGCCCCAGCATTTT.

This clonotype was seen a handful of times. The CDR3 loop is CASSYSGTSVGDTQYF. DNA of the CDR3: TGTGCCAGCAGTTACTCGGGAACCTCAGTTGGGGATACGCAGTATTTT. This rearrangement joins TRBV6-5 to TRBJ2-3; unclear D gene. Germline-derived CDR1 and CDR2 are MNHEY and SVGAGI. The CDR3 runs 16 residues. The V end was cut by 0 bases, the J end by 6 bases, with 16 bases between.

This clonotype was detected many times. The rearrangement joins TRBV7-2 to TRBJ2-2, with TRBD2 matching 14 bases. The CDR3 runs to 17 residues. Germline V gene data show CDR1 as SGHTA and CDR2 as FQGNSA. V dropped 4 bases and J dropped 4; count of bases not matched to a gene: 5. The CDR3 loop reads CASSSTSGRALTGELFF. The CDR3, as DNA: TGTGCCAGCAGCTCGACTAGCGGGAGGGCCCTCACCGGGGAGCTGTTTTTT. Using reference TRBV7-2 and TRBJ2-2 for the parts outside the CDR3, the full variable domain is GAGVSQSPSNKVTEKGKDVELRCDPISGHTALYWYRQSLGQGLEFLIYFQGNSAPDKSGLPSDRFSAERTGGSVSTLTIQRTQQEDSAVYLCASSSTSGRALTGELFFGEGSRLTVL.

There are many counts of this clonotype. The chain joins TRBV9 to TRBJ2-1; 7 bases map to TRBD2. The CDR3 covers 17 residues. The V segment lost 0 bases and the J segment 4 bases; nucleotides outside the gene matches: 10. CDR1 is SGDLS, CDR2 YYNGEE, per germline. The CDR3 DNA sequence: TGTGCCAGCAGCGTAGACCCCCCGGGGGGTCTATACAATGAGCAGTTCTTC. It specifies CASSVDPPGGLYNEQFF.

The CDR3 loop reads CAIRTGSHEQYF. In nucleotides, the CDR3 is TGTGCCATCAGGACAGGGTCCCACGAGCAGTACTTC. V and J are TRBV10-3 and TRBJ2-7; 7 bases align to TRBD1. CDR3 length: 12 amino acids. V trimming: 6 bases; J trimming: 5 bases; junction bases outside the gene matches: 4. Per germline, CDR1 ENHRY and CDR2 SYGVKD.

The sample holds a few counts of this clonotype. This sequence joins TRBV7-2 and TRBJ2-1, with 12 bases that match TRBD2. The CDR3 has 15 residues. Germline assignment: CDR1 SGHTA and CDR2 FQGNSA. The junction had 4 bases not matched to a gene; V was cut back by 4 bases and J by 6 bases. CDR3 sequence reads: CASSSLAGGVNEQFF. Written as DNA, the CDR3 is TGTGCCAGCAGCTCCCTAGCGGGAGGGGTCAATGAGCAGTTCTTC.

The rearrangement uses TRBV19 and TRBJ2-7; D not certain. CDR1 is LNHDA, CDR2 SQIVND, per germline (reference sequence). V lost 6 bases, J lost 2 bases, and 17 bases lay in between. The CDR3 consists of 15 residues. CDR3 nucleotides: TGTGCCAGTAGGCCCAAGGGTCTCTTAACCTACGAGCAGTACTTC. Protein sequence: CASRPKGLLTYEQYF.

The chain recombines TRBV5-1 with TRBJ2-7, with D tentatively TRBD1 (6 bases). The length of the CDR3 is 14 residues. The germline V gene encodes CDR1 SGHRS and CDR2 YFSETQ. V dropped 4 bases and J dropped 1 base, with 12 bases sitting between them. The DNA for the CDR3 is TGCGCCAGCAGCGAAGGGGGACCTTCCTACGAGCAGTACTTC. Its translation: CASSEGGPSYEQYF.

This clonotype was recorded many times. The chain carries TRBV7-2 and TRBJ2-3, with D perhaps matching TRBD1 (6 bases). The CDR3 runs to 16 residues. The V gene lost 5 bases and the J gene lost 0 bases, with 15 bases spanning the gap. CDR1 and CDR2 (germline): SGHTA, FQGNSA. The CDR3 DNA is TGTGCCAGCAGCCTACAGGGAGTGCCTAGCACAGATACGCAGTATTTT. As protein: CASSLQGVPSTDTQYF.